This T cell receptor beta chain originates from a study of T cell responses to AZD1222 COVID-19 vaccine. Trimming removed 1 base from V and 11 bases from J, with 9 bases in between. CDR3 length: 13 amino acids. CDR1 is SGHNT, CDR2 YENEEA, per germline. Method: immunoSEQ multiplex PCR; TCRdb's copy keeps in-frame clones and lacks some. The sample lists about 83,000 clones; around 88% were seen once. The rearrangement links TRBV11-3 to TRBJ1-6; D gene uncertain. The sequencing here drew on peripheral blood, taken on day 0 of AZD1222 vaccination. The sequence came from an adult in good health. The CDR3 DNA reads TGTGCCAGCAGCTTAGCTCCACAGACACCCCTCCACTTT. Its protein product is CASSLAPQTPLHF.